This passage covers 5 T cell receptor beta chains from one sample sequenced in a study of regulatory T cells in long-lasting Graves disease. Researchers made TCR beta libraries by using iRepertoire HTBI primers and running Arm-PCR on CDR3 regions. TCRdb independently ran MiXCR on the multiplex PCR reads; one entry per CDR3 protein. The data show roughly 520,000 distinct CDR3 sequences, around 12% seen once. Time point meaning: newly diagnosed GD, antithyroid drugs for less than 3 months. Preparation of the TCR library used RNA extracted from PBMCs. In addition, the sample was reused for a study of T cells in Graves' hyperthyroidism and ophthalmopathy.

Sample: peripheral blood mononuclear cells (PBMCs), taken at new diagnosis, from a patient treated with antithyroid drugs. These receptors came from a young woman with Graves disease.

This clonotype was seen only a few times. V gene TRBV27 combines with J gene TRBJ2-1; D possibly corresponds to TRBD1 (5 bases). Trimming left V 5 bases short and J 0 bases short, with 11 bases between. Germline CDR1 and CDR2: MNHEY and SMNVEV (reference sequence). The CDR3 totals 15 residues. The CDR3 DNA reads TGTGCCAGCAGTCACGGACACTACTCCTACAATGAGCAGTTCTTC. Translating gives CASSHGHYSYNEQFF.

Only a few counts were recorded for this clonotype. The chain has TRBV20-1 and TRBJ1-1; the D gene is possibly TRBD1 (6 bases). Germline values: CDR1 DFQATT, CDR2 SNEGSKA (reference sequence). Trimming stripped 6 bases from V and 5 bases from J, with 16 bases between. The CDR3 loop spans 13 amino acids. DNA of the CDR3: TGCAGTGCCCCGACAGGCGGGTGGACTGAAGCTTTCTTT. It yields the protein CSAPTGGWTEAFF.

Ten or more counts support this clonotype. V is TRBV7-2 and J is TRBJ1-4; 9 bases match TRBD1. Germline values: CDR1 SGHTA, CDR2 FQGNSA. This CDR3 spans 14 amino acids. The V gene end was trimmed by 5 bases and the J gene end by 6 bases; junction bases not matched to a gene: 4. The CDR3 region is CASSKDRGDEKLFF. Here the CDR3 DNA reads TGTGCCAGCAGCAAGGACAGGGGTGATGAAAAACTGTTTTTT. Full variable domain (rest looked up from reference TRBV7-2 and TRBJ1-4): GAGVSQSPSNKVTEKGKDVELRCDPISGHTALYWYRQSLGQGLEFLIYFQGNSAPDKSGLPSDRFSAERTGGSVSTLTIQRTQQEDSAVYLCASSKDRGDEKLFFGSGTQLSVL.

Comments on this clonotype: With a much larger clone just one base away, this may be a read error. This chain connects TRBV13 to TRBJ2-7; D call uncertain. CDR3 length equals 15 residues. From germline, CDR1 is PRHDT and CDR2 FYEKMQ (reference sequence). V was cut by 5 bases and J by 7 bases, with 21 bases left in between. CDR3 amino acids: CASSLPGGDGAEQYF. For the CDR3, the DNA is TGTGCCAGCAGCCTCCCGGGTGGAGACGGAGCTGAGCAGTACTTC. Full variable domain (missing parts from reference TRBV13 and TRBJ2-7): AAGVIQSPRHLIKEKRETATLKCYPIPRHDTVYWYQQGPGQDPQFLISFYEKMQSDKGSIPDRFSAQQFSDYHSELNMSSLELGDSALYFCASSLPGGDGAEQYFGPGTRLTVT.

This clonotype occurred many times. J is TRBJ2-1 and V is TRBV9; 11 nucleotides match TRBD2. Germline CDR1 and CDR2: SGDLS and YYNGEE. Trimming cost V 3 bases and J 8 bases; bases outside gene matches: 13. This CDR3 has 17 residues. The CDR3 sequence is CASSGTITSGSTDEQFF. The CDR3, as DNA: TGTGCCAGCAGCGGAACAATCACTAGCGGGAGTACGGATGAGCAGTTCTTC. The variable domain in full, completed from reference TRBV9 and TRBJ2-1, reads DSGVTQTPKHLITATGQRVTLRCSPRSGDLSVYWYQQSLDQGLQFLIQYYNGEERAKGNILERFSAQQFPDLHSELNLSSLELGDSALYFCASSGTITSGSTDEQFFGPGTRLTVL.